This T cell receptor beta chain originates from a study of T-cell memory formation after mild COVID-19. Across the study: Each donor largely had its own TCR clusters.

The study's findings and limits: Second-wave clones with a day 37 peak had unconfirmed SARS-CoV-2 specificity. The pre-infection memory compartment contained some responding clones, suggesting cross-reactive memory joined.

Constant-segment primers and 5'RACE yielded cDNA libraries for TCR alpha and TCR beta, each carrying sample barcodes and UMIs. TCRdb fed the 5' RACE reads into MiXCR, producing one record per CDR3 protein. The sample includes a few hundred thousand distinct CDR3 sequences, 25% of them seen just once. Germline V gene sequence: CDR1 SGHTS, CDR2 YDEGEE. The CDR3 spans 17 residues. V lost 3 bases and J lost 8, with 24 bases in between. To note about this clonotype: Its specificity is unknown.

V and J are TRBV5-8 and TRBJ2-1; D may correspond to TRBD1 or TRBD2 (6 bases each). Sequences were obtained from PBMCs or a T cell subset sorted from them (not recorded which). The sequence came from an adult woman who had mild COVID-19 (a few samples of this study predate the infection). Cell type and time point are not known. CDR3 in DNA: TGTGCCAGCAGCTCCTTAGGAGGGGGGCCCCGGGGATATGAGCAGTTCTTC. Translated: CASSSLGGGPRGYEQFF.